This T cell receptor (beta chain) was documented in a study of T cell responses to AZD1222 COVID-19 vaccine. Study details: Analysis merged second doses at about 4 or about 12 weeks. General study findings and limits: In the spike-specific TCR repertoire, nearly half reportedly target unmutated variant regions. Spike-wide vaccine-associated CD4 TCRs dominated at 160-218 and 743-854.

Concerning this clone itself: The target antigen is unknown.

The data were produced by immunoSEQ multiplex PCR, yet TCRdb's version contains in-frame clones alone and is incomplete. The sample contains 120,000 or so clones, 85% to 90% of which appear only once. Germline assignment: CDR1 MNHEY and CDR2 SVGAGI. CDR3 length equals 15 residues. The V gene end was trimmed by 8 bases and the J gene end by 5 bases; junction bases not matched to a gene: 13. This sample comprised peripheral blood, obtained on day 0 of AZD1222 vaccination. The source of this sequence is an adult in good health. This chain links TRBV6-5 with TRBJ2-7, with 9 bases identical to TRBD1. This CDR3 is CASRGGGTGQNEQYF. CDR3 in DNA: TGTGCCAGCCGAGGGGGTGGGACAGGGCAGAACGAGCAGTACTTC.